The sequence of this T cell receptor beta chain was determined in a study of identical twins. Unique molecular identifiers were present on the cDNA, and a universal primer site came from template switching. TCRdb reanalysed the 5' RACE reads using MiXCR and keeps one entry per CDR3 protein. Here the sample spans approximately 690,000 distinct CDR3 sequences, roughly 6% being singletons. V was trimmed by 6 bases and J by 7 bases, leaving 13 bases between them. CDR1 MNHNS and CDR2 SASEGT come from the germline V gene. This CDR3 is built from 13 residues. This clonotype was observed many times. The source material was naive T cells sorted from blood. The chain combines TRBV6-1 with TRBJ2-1; a possible D gene is TRBD2 (7 bases). This TCR came from a man between 18 and 35 years old in good health. The CDR3 is CASRQGGDNEQFF. The CDR3 nucleotides are TGTGCCAGCAGGCAAGGGGGGGATAATGAGCAGTTCTTC.